These T cell receptor beta chains were read from a single sample in a study of shared clonotypes between healthy human individuals. Clones were sequenced by immunoSEQ multiplex PCR, and TCRdb holds only the in-frame ones, with some missing. This table has 550,000 to 750,000 clones, about 90% appearing once. Sequences were obtained from naive CD8+ T cells sorted from blood. These receptors were taken from a man younger than 45 in good health. Each CDR3 is given without its conserved first and last residue.

TRBJ1-2	TRBV7-2	ASSFTGTYYGYT
TRBJ1-2	TRBV5-5	ASSTWTGGDGYT
TRBJ2-3	TRBV9	ASSVDAPDTQY
TRBJ2-5	TRBV29-1	SVDGHLPRETQY
TRBJ2-3	TRBV4-1	ASSQLVNTDTQY
TRBJ2-3	TRBV5-1	ASSPDRGGTDTQY
TRBJ2-5	TRBV6-6	ASSSDYPPKQTQY
TRBJ2-7	TRBV28	ASSSAGTGGTYEQY
TRBJ2-7	TRBV7-9	ASSLVRGETSYEQY
TRBJ2-7	TRBV25-1	ASSESGTGAYEQY
TRBJ2-2	TRBV27	ASSSRQGAAGELF